This T cell receptor beta chain was observed in a study of blood T cells in healthy people across ages. This CDR3 contains 15 residues. Trimming removed 2 bases from V and 1 base from J; junction bases left unmatched: 5. CDR1 and CDR2 (germline): SGHRS, YFSETQ. A sample-barcoded 5' primer and a J-beta primer mix were used in a second PCR of roughly 7 to 11 cycles. In TCRdb, the 5' RACE reads were re-called with MiXCR into one record per CDR3 protein. The sample lists 750,000 to 1,000,000 distinct CDR3 sequences; 25% to 30% were seen once. Whenever a sample was processed, at least 6 million PBMCs were isolated. The sample was also linked to a second study, of T cells of mothers and their children. From that study: All donors were healthy and Caucasian; they were three mothers and their six children.

What was sequenced was blood. The chain has TRBV5-1 and TRBJ1-1, with 7 bases that match TRBD1. The sequence came from a middle-aged woman in good health. In DNA form, the CDR3 reads TGCGCCAGCAGCTTCCACAGGGGCGCGAACACTGAAGCTTTCTTT. Translating it yields CASSFHRGANTEAFF.